This T cell receptor (beta chain) was recorded in a study of siplizumab effects on memory and regulatory T cells. Unstimulated naive, memory, effector memory and TEMRA subsets were also sequenced, drawn from a few donor pairs. This CDR3 is built from 15 residues. J was trimmed by 4 bases and V by 3 bases; bases with no gene match: 5. Germline CDR1 and CDR2: MDHEN and SYDVKM. The assay was immunoSEQ multiplex PCR, and TCRdb's table has in-frame clones only and misses some. The profile shows about 64,000 clones, just over 95% of them singletons. This rearrangement joins TRBV28 to TRBJ1-5; 8 bases line up with TRBD1. The sequencing input was naive CD8+ T cells sorted from blood. This clonotype was obtained from a human donor in good health. This CDR3 is CASSFLTGGNQPQHF. CDR3 sequence (DNA): TGTGCCAGCAGTTTCTTAACAGGGGGGAATCAGCCCCAGCATTTT.